This TCR beta chain was profiled in a study of T-cell reconstitution after alpha-beta-depleted transplantation in children. TCRbeta library preparation incorporated unique molecular identifiers. TCRdb re-called the PCR reads through MiXCR, storing one row per CDR3 protein. The data contain approximately 980,000 distinct CDR3 sequences, about 31% of them singletons. With 0 bases clipped from V and 3 bases from J, the junction kept 3 bases outside the gene matches. Germline CDR1 and CDR2: SGDLS and YYNGEE. The CDR3 extends over 17 amino acids. The sequencing used PBMCs, mostly from graft donor cells, collected 360 days after TCRalphabeta/CD19-depleted stem cell transplant. V usage is TRBV9 and J usage is TRBJ2-1; TRBD2 aligns across 13 bases. This TCR was sampled from a boy in the first two years of life who had a stem cell transplant for SCID, so the T cells may come from the graft donor. CDR3 in DNA: TGTGCCAGCAGCGTAGGACTAGCGGGGGGAGGCTACAATGAGCAGTTCTTC. This translates into CASSVGLAGGGYNEQFF.